One and the same sample provided the 22 T cell receptor beta chains below, sequenced in a study of blood T cell repertoires in COVID-19. The protocol was immunoSEQ multiplex PCR, while the TCRdb copy is restricted to in-frame clones and leaves out a portion. The sample consists of 200,000 to 250,000 clones, 82% of them appearing once. Specimen: peripheral blood. These receptors all come from a woman over 75 with acute or convalescent COVID-19.

V gene TRBV27 combines with J gene TRBJ2-1, with TRBD2 matching over 9 bases. The length of the CDR3 is 12 residues. Germline V gene sequence: CDR1 MNHEY, CDR2 SMNVEV (reference sequence). Trimming removed 4 bases from V and 12 bases from J; junction bases left unmatched: 4. The chain's CDR3 is CASSSERGAQFF. The CDR3 DNA reads as TGTGCCAGCAGTTCAGAGCGGGGGGCGCAGTTCTTC.

The rearrangement joins TRBV7-3 to TRBJ2-5, with a weak D call TRBD1 (5 bases). Germline CDR1 reads SGHTA; CDR2 reads FQGTGA. V shed 5 bases and J shed 5 bases, with 12 bases lying between them. This CDR3 region has 13 residues. The CDR3 DNA is TGTGCCAGCAGCCCGCCCCAGGGCGAGACCCAGTACTTC. This codes for CASSPPQGETQYF.

This clone was found a few times. This sample also contains other DNA sequences that code for the same CDR3. This chain connects TRBV19 to TRBJ1-1; 9 nucleotides agree with TRBD1. The J segment lost 3 bases and the V segment lost 8 bases, leaving 4 bases of the junction unmatched. This CDR3 has 13 residues. Per the germline V gene, CDR1 is LNHDA and CDR2 is SQIVND (reference sequence). The CDR3 loop reads CASEGQGHTEAFF. The CDR3 DNA is TGTGCCAGTGAAGGACAGGGGCACACTGAAGCTTTCTTT.

This rearrangement joins TRBV20-1 to TRBJ1-1, with D perhaps matching TRBD1 (6 bases). Germline-derived CDR1 and CDR2 are DFQATT and SNEGSKA (reference sequence). CDR3 length: 13 amino acids. The V and J ends lost 3 bases and 5 bases respectively, with 13 bases between them. The DNA of the CDR3 is TGCAGTGCTAGTAGGACAGATGTAACTGAAGCTTTCTTT. Translating gives CSASRTDVTEAFF.

J is TRBJ2-5 and V is TRBV7-9, with D tentatively TRBD2 (5 bases). This CDR3 has 15 amino acids. Germline CDR1 and CDR2: SEHNR and FQNEAQ (reference sequence). Trimming shortened V by 1 base and J by 0 bases, and 9 bases separated the two germline ends. The CDR3 bases are TGTGCCAGCAGCTTAGTTGCCGGGAACCAAGAGACCCAGTACTTC. Amino acid sequence: CASSLVAGNQETQYF.

This clone was observed a handful of times. The V gene is TRBV6-5, the J gene TRBJ1-3; 7 nucleotides match TRBD1. Per the germline V gene, CDR1 is MNHEY and CDR2 is SVGAGI. The CDR3 extends over 15 amino acids. With V trimmed by 7 bases and J by 0 bases, 6 bases remained unmatched. Here the CDR3 reads CASTLQGNSGNTIYF. CDR3 DNA sequence: TGTGCCAGCACCTTACAGGGGAACTCTGGAAACACCATATATTTT.

The gene calls are TRBV28 and TRBJ2-7; 9 bases fit TRBD1. Looked up from germline, CDR1 is MDHEN and CDR2 is SYDVKM. With 2 bases clipped from V and 12 bases from J, the junction kept 11 bases outside the gene matches. The CDR3 spans 14 residues. CDR3 sequence: CASSLGGTGPPPYF. The DNA for the CDR3 is TGTGCCAGCAGTTTAGGGGGGACAGGGCCTCCCCCGTACTTC.

The chain links TRBV6-6 to TRBJ1-1; D unclear. CDR3 length: 13 amino acids. V was clipped by 5 bases and J by 1 base, with 8 bases between them. Germline values: CDR1 MNHNY, CDR2 SVGAGI (reference sequence). The CDR3 reads CASSNQKNTEAFF. For the CDR3, the DNA is TGTGCCAGCAGTAATCAGAAGAACACTGAAGCTTTCTTT.

CDR3 amino acids: CASSSADTQYF. CDR3 bases: TGTGCCAGTAGTTCGGCAGATACGCAGTATTTT. The rearrangement links TRBV19 to TRBJ2-3; the D is unclear. Deletions cut 5 bases from V and 4 bases from J, with 4 bases between. The CDR3 consists of 11 residues. CDR1 and CDR2 from the germline V gene are LNHDA and SQIVND (reference sequence). Full variable domain (remainder filled in from reference TRBV19 and TRBJ2-3): DGGITQSPKYLFRKEGQNVTLSCEQNLNHDAMYWYRQDPGQGLRLIYYSQIVNDFQKGDIAEGYSVSREKKESFPLTVTSAQKNPTAFYLCASSSADTQYFGPGTRLTVL.

The V gene is TRBV7-2, the J gene TRBJ1-4; 9 positions agree with TRBD1. V trimming: 1 base; J trimming: 5 bases; junction bases outside the gene matches: 5. Germline V gene data show CDR1 as SGHTA and CDR2 as FQGNSA. This CDR3 spans 16 amino acids. Here the CDR3 DNA reads TGTGCCAGCAGCTTAGTTGGGGGACAGGGAAATGAAAAACTGTTTTTT. Protein product: CASSLVGGQGNEKLFF.

The chain has TRBV28 and TRBJ1-6; 7 bases are shared with TRBD1. From germline, CDR1 is MDHEN and CDR2 SYDVKM. The CDR3 is 18 residues long. J lost 0 bases, V lost 4 bases, and 9 bases had no gene match. The CDR3 nucleotides read TGTGCCAGCAGTTCTGGACAGGCCTCAGTCTCCTATAATTCACCCCTCCACTTT. It codes for CASSSGQASVSYNSPLHF.

This clone was seen only a few times. The genes are TRBV4-2 and TRBJ1-1; D is unclear. This CDR3 has 14 residues. Germline values: CDR1 LGHNA, CDR2 YNFKEQ. V was cut by 4 bases and J by 2 bases, with 11 bases left in between. The CDR3 DNA reads TGTGCCAGCAGCCCCGGGGATTTAAACACTGAAGCTTTCTTT. This sequence encodes CASSPGDLNTEAFF.

This clone was counted once. This could be a read error, since a much larger clone is one nucleotide away. The chain employs TRBV14 and TRBJ1-2; D remains unclear. The CDR3 extends over 13 amino acids. V dropped 0 bases and J dropped 3 bases, with 5 bases sitting between them. Germline CDR1 reads SGHDN; CDR2 reads FVKESK. CDR3 in DNA: TGTGCCAGCAGCCAAGATCAGGACTATGGCTACACCTTC. As protein: CASSQDQDYGYTF.

A word on this clone: The same CDR3 also results from other DNA sequences found in this sample. The J gene is TRBJ1-1, the V gene TRBV28; no clear D gene. Germline V gene data show CDR1 as MDHEN and CDR2 as SYDVKM. V shed 3 bases and J shed 4 bases, with 9 bases lying between them. The CDR3 runs to 13 residues. The CDR3 DNA reads as TGTGCCAGCAGTTTTGGAGGAGGCACTGAAGCTTTCTTT. Translation gives CASSFGGGTEAFF.

The rearrangement joins TRBV6-1 to TRBJ1-2; TRBD1 matches 7 bases. In germline, CDR1 is MNHNS, CDR2 SASEGT. V shed 3 bases, J shed 8 bases, and the junction held 6 bases outside the gene matches. The CDR3 has 13 residues. CDR3 protein: CASSETGRWGYTF. In DNA form, the CDR3 reads TGTGCCAGCAGTGAGACAGGGCGTTGGGGCTACACCTTC.

The chain links TRBV5-1 to TRBJ2-3; TRBD2 aligns across 8 bases. The CDR3 sequence is 16 residues long. Trimming cost V 7 bases and J 0 bases; bases outside gene matches: 10. The germline V gene encodes CDR1 SGHRS and CDR2 YFSETQ. The chain's CDR3 is CASGELADSSTDTQYF. The CDR3, as DNA: TGCGCCAGCGGTGAACTAGCGGATTCTAGCACAGATACGCAGTATTTT.

This chain links TRBV7-3 with TRBJ2-2, with 10 bases lining up with TRBD1. Germline V gene lookup returns CDR1 SGHTA and CDR2 FQGTGA. This CDR3 is 16 amino acids long. J was trimmed by 6 bases and V by 4 bases; bases with no gene match: 8. The CDR3 region has the DNA TGTGCCAGCAGCTCCTTGGGACAGGGGACGCCCGGGGAGCTGTTTTTT. Translated: CASSSLGQGTPGELFF.

This clone was counted between two and nine times. V gene TRBV19 combines with J gene TRBJ1-5; 9 positions agree with TRBD1. The CDR3 contains 15 residues. Trimming removed 6 bases from V and 2 bases from J; junction bases left unmatched: 5. The germline CDR1 and CDR2 sequences are LNHDA and SQIVND (reference sequence). In DNA form, the CDR3 reads TGTGCCAGTAGCCAACAGGGGGCTGGCAATCAGCCCCAGCATTTT. Residues: CASSQQGAGNQPQHF.

The chain is built from TRBV19 and TRBJ2-7; D is unclear. Trimming pared 6 bases from V and 3 bases from J, leaving 9 bases between. This CDR3 has 12 residues. The germline V gene has CDR1 LNHDA and CDR2 SQIVND (reference sequence). CDR3 nucleotide sequence: TGTGCCAGTAGCGAAGCAGGCTACGAGCAGTACTTC. It encodes CASSEAGYEQYF.

The chain recombines TRBV7-2 with TRBJ1-4; 7 bases align to TRBD1. The junction had 4 bases not matched to a gene; V was cut back by 1 base and J by 8 bases. Germline values: CDR1 SGHTA, CDR2 FQGNSA. CDR3 length: 14 amino acids. The CDR3 DNA is TGTGCCAGCAGCTTAGGGACAGGCGGGGAAAAACTGTTTTTT. Protein product: CASSLGTGGEKLFF.

This chain uses TRBV6-5 with TRBJ2-7; the D is unclear. The ends were cut back, 7 bases at V and 0 bases at J, with 16 bases in the middle. The CDR3 spans 15 residues. The V gene's germline CDR1 is MNHEY and CDR2 SVGAGI. The CDR3 DNA sequence: TGTGCCAGCACCTTTCGTCGTCTTAGCTCCTACGAGCAGTACTTC. Translating gives CASTFRRLSSYEQYF.

The rearrangement uses TRBV19 and TRBJ1-4; 7 bases fit TRBD1. This CDR3 has 13 residues. Trimming at V came to 7 bases and at J to 6 bases, leaving 5 bases not matched to a gene. Germline lookup yields CDR1 LNHDA and CDR2 SQIVND (reference sequence). CDR3 in amino acids: CASISRGYEKLFF. CDR3 in DNA: TGTGCCAGTATTTCCAGGGGGTATGAAAAACTGTTTTTT.